This T cell receptor (beta chain) was captured in a study of T cell responses to AZD1222 COVID-19 vaccine. Across the study: Second doses were pooled across both intervals (about 4 or about 12 weeks).

Worth noting for this clone: Antigen unknown.

The germline CDR1 and CDR2 sequences are DFQATT and SNEGSKA (reference sequence). Trimming shortened V by 3 bases and J by 2 bases, and 22 bases separated the two germline ends. This CDR3 is 17 amino acids long. Findings of the study overall: The donors showed a predominance of white British ancestry and of females, with possible underestimation of clonal diversity.

Assay: immunoSEQ multiplex PCR; the TCRdb copy retains only in-frame clones and omits some. This table holds 90,000 to 150,000 clones, around nine tenths found once. This clonotype was sampled from an adult in good health. Sequencing was performed on peripheral blood, taken on day 0 of AZD1222 vaccination. This chain uses TRBV20-1 with TRBJ1-2; weak D call: TRBD1 (5 bases). CDR3 sequence: CSASSSLRAGSNYGYTF. CDR3 bases: TGCAGTGCTAGTTCGTCTTTGCGGGCAGGGTCCAACTATGGCTACACCTTC.